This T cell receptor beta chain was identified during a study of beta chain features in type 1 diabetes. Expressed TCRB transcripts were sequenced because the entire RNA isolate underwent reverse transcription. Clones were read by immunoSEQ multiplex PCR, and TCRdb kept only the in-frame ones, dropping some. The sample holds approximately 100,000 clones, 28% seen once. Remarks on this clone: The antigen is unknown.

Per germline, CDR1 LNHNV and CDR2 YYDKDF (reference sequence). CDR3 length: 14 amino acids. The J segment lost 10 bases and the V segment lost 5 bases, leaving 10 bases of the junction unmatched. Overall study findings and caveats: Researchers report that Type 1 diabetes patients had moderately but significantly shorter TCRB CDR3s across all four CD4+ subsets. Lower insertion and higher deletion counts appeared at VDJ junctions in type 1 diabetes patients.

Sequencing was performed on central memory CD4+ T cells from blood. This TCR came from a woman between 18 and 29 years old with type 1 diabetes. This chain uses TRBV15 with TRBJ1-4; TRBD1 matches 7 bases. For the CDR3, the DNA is TGTGCCACCAGCCTTGACAGGGATCATCGAAAACTGTTTTTT. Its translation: CATSLDRDHRKLFF.